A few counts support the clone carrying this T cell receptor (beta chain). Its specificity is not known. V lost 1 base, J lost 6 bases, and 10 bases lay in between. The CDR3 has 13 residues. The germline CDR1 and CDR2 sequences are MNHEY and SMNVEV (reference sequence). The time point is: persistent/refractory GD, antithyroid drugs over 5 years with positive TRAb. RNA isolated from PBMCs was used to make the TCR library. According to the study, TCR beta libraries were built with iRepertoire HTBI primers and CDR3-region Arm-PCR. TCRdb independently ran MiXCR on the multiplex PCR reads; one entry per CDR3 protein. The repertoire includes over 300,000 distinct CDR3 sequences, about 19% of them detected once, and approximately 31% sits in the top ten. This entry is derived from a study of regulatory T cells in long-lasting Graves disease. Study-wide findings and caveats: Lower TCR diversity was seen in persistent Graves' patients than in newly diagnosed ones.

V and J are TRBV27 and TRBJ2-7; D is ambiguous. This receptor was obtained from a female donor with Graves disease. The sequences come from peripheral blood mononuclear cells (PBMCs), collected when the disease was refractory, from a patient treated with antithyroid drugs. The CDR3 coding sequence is TGTGCCAGCAGTTTATTGTCACCTCCCGAGCAGTACTTC. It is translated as CASSLLSPPEQYF.